Listed here are 10 T cell receptor beta chains from one sample, sequenced in a study of PD-1 blockade in classical Hodgkin lymphoma. Sequencing was performed with immunoSEQ multiplex PCR; in TCRdb, only in-frame clones are kept and a portion is missing. Of some 1,900 clones in the sample, more than 80% were seen once. Each of the patients experienced relapse following autologous stem cell transplantation, and their brentuximab vedotin exposure differed. Isolation of CD4+ T cells from thawed PBMCs was performed by magnetic negative selection. The sample here was CD4+ T cells from blood, taken at baseline. These receptors were obtained from a human donor with classical Hodgkin lymphoma.

The J gene is TRBJ2-7, the V gene TRBV2; D unresolved. Germline V gene lookup returns CDR1 SNHLY and CDR2 FYNNEI. V was cut by 4 bases and J by 1 base, with 2 bases left in between. This CDR3 is built from 11 residues. DNA of the CDR3: TGTGCCAGCAGTGGGTCCTACGAGCAGTACTTC. This translates into CASSGSYEQYF.

The chain joins TRBV2 to TRBJ1-3; D call uncertain. This CDR3 has 12 residues. The germline V gene encodes CDR1 SNHLY and CDR2 FYNNEI. V lost 6 bases and J lost 6, with 9 bases in between. In DNA, the CDR3 is TGTGCCAGCAGGCCCCTTGAAAACACCATATATTTT. Protein: CASRPLENTIYF.

The chain has TRBV18 and TRBJ2-5; D call uncertain. The CDR3 has 15 residues. The V and J ends lost 0 bases and 1 base respectively, with 9 bases between them. Germline V CDR1 and CDR2: KGHSH, LQKENI. CDR3 in DNA: TGTGCCAGCTCACCACCTGGGCGGCTCCAAGAGACCCAGTACTTC. Amino acids: CASSPPGRLQETQYF.

The chain has TRBV4-2 and TRBJ1-3; D is undetermined. Trimming took 0 bases from V and 0 from J, leaving 6 bases between them. Germline CDR1 reads LGHNA; CDR2 reads YNFKEQ. The CDR3 length is 15 residues. CDR3 nucleotides: TGTGCCAGCAGCCAAGAACGCGGCTCTGGAAACACCATATATTTT. This sequence encodes CASSQERGSGNTIYF.

A remark on this clone: Relative to the germline gene, one junction end is altered; a read error may explain this. The CDR3 spells CASSLTGRVSF. In DNA form, the CDR3 reads TGTGCCAGCAGCTTAACGGGCAGGGTTTCCTTC. V usage is TRBV7-9 and J usage is TRBJ2-7; weak D call: TRBD1 (5 bases). The CDR3 length is 11 residues. Per germline, CDR1 SEHNR and CDR2 FQNEAQ (reference sequence).

The chain combines TRBV14 with TRBJ2-1, with 8 bases matching TRBD1. This CDR3 region has 14 residues. With 3 bases clipped from V and 9 bases from J, the junction kept 7 bases outside the gene matches. CDR1 is SGHDN, CDR2 FVKESK, per germline. The CDR3, as DNA: TGTGCCAGCAGCCATTCGGCAGGGGGCGGTGAGCAGTTCTTC. This gives the protein CASSHSAGGGEQFF.

This clone was found a few times. The chain couples TRBV5-4 to TRBJ1-2, with D unclear. The V and J ends lost 3 bases and 0 bases respectively, with 6 bases between them. CDR3 size: 13 residues. The V gene's germline CDR1 is SGHNT and CDR2 YYREEE (reference sequence). The CDR3 sequence: CASSSKANYGYTF. The CDR3 DNA follows: TGTGCCAGCAGCTCGAAGGCTAACTATGGCTACACCTTC. The full variable domain, completed using reference TRBV5-4 and TRBJ1-2, is ETGVTQSPTHLIKTRGQQVTLRCSSQSGHNTVSWYQQALGQGPQFIFQYYREEENGRGNFPPRFSGLQFPNYSSELNVNALELDDSALYLCASSSKANYGYTFGSGTRLTVV.

V and J are TRBV5-6 and TRBJ2-7; D is possibly TRBD1 (5 bases). V dropped 3 bases and J dropped 0 bases, with 16 bases sitting between them. Germline values: CDR1 SGHDT, CDR2 YYEEEE. The CDR3 loop spans 16 amino acids. CDR3 sequence reads: CASSYLVAGPSYEQYF. Here the CDR3 DNA reads TGTGCCAGCAGCTACCTCGTGGCAGGGCCCTCCTACGAGCAGTACTTC.

This clone was seen a few times. The chain recombines TRBV6-6 with TRBJ1-1, with D tentatively TRBD1 (5 bases). Germline CDR1 MNHNY, CDR2 SVGAGI (reference sequence). V was pared by 6 bases and J by 6 bases, with 11 bases between. The CDR3 has 12 residues. CDR3 in amino acids: CASRGTGSEAFF. CDR3 in DNA: TGTGCCAGCAGGGGCACAGGTTCTGAAGCTTTCTTT.

The chain employs TRBV2 and TRBJ1-2; 7 nucleotides align to TRBD1. This CDR3 contains 15 residues. The junction had 9 bases not matched to a gene; V was cut back by 4 bases and J by 4 bases. The germline V gene encodes CDR1 SNHLY and CDR2 FYNNEI. The CDR3 nucleotides read TGTGCCAGCAGTGGCGCTTCGGACAGGTTCTATGGCTACACCTTC. This encodes CASSGASDRFYGYTF.